This is a list of T cell receptor beta chains from one sample in a study of early T cells in non-severe SARS-CoV-2 infection. TCRdb processed the 5' RACE reads anew with MiXCR; each CDR3 protein has one entry. The top ten clones hold 16% of a sample with approximately 44,000 distinct CDR3 sequences, approximately 12% of them seen once. Sequencing used whole blood. The source of these receptors is an adult who was a healthcare worker with PCR-confirmed SARS-CoV-2 infection or an uninfected control (not recorded which). The CDR3 runs from the conserved cysteine through the conserved F or W. D genes are given only for firm matches. Rows give clone size only sometimes, using once, few, many, or a class for an expanded clone.

abundance | d_gene | j_gene | v_gene | CDR3nt | CDR3aa
. | TRBD1 | TRBJ1-2 | TRBV4-3 | TGCGCCAGCAGCCCCCAACAGGGGACAGGGACTTATGGCTACACCTTC | CASSPQQGTGTYGYTF
. | . | TRBJ1-1 | TRBV28 | TGTGCCAGCAGGGTACAAGAGAACACTGAAGCTTTCTTT | CASRVQENTEAFF
. | . | TRBJ2-6 | TRBV5-1 | TGCGCCAGCAGCTTCCAGGGCTCTGGGGCCAACGTCCTGACTTTC | CASSFQGSGANVLTF
. | . | TRBJ1-5 | TRBV5-6 | TGTGCCAGCAGCTTGGGCAGGATCAATCAGCCCCAGCATTTT | CASSLGRINQPQHF
many | . | TRBJ1-5 | TRBV28 | TGTGCCAGCCGGACAGCGGCCCAGCCCCAGCATTTT | CASRTAAQPQHF
many | . | TRBJ2-1 | TRBV5-1 | TGCGCCAGCAGCTTTACGGGCCTCAATGAGCAGTTCTTC | CASSFTGLNEQFF
. | . | TRBJ2-7 | TRBV20-1 | TGCAGTGCTAGGGGACGGTGGGCCTACGAGCAGTACTTC | CSARGRWAYEQYF
. | TRBD1 | TRBJ2-1 | TRBV12-3/TRBV12-4 | TGTGCCAGCAGTCCCGGGGCAGGGGGATCAGTGCAGTTCTTC | CASSPGAGGSVQFF
many | TRBD1 | TRBJ2-2 | TRBV7-2 | TGTGCCAGCAGCTGGGGACAGGGTAACGGGGAGCTGTTTTTT | CASSWGQGNGELFF
few | . | TRBJ1-3 | TRBV7-2 | TGTGCCAGCAGACGCGACATCGGAAACACCATATATTTT | CASRRDIGNTIYF
few | . | TRBJ2-1 | TRBV6-1 | TGTGCCAGCAGTGAATGGGCAGGGGTTGTGAATGAGCAGTTCTTC | CASSEWAGVVNEQFF
few | TRBD1 | TRBJ1-2 | TRBV20-1 | TGCAGTGCTAGAGATCGACTCCGACAGGGTCTCAGCTATGGCTACACCTTC | CSARDRLRQGLSYGYTF
many | . | TRBJ2-3 | TRBV20-1 | TGCAGTGCTACTGAGAGGGGGGACACAGATACGCAGTATTTT | CSATERGDTDTQYF
many | . | TRBJ2-2 | TRBV4-3 | TGCGCCAGCAGCCACCTGATGAGGACCGGGGAGCTGTTTTTT | CASSHLMRTGELFF
many | . | TRBJ1-1 | TRBV3-1 | TGTGCCAGCAGCCAAGCAGGGTGGGACACTGAAGCTTTCTTT | CASSQAGWDTEAFF
. | . | TRBJ2-5 | TRBV21-1 | TGTGCCAGCAGCAAAGAACGCAGTAGAGAGACCCAGTACTTC | CASSKERSRETQYF
few | . | TRBJ1-2 | TRBV20-1 | TGCAGTGCTCTTTACCCCGGGGGGGGTGGCTACACCTTC | CSALYPGGGGYTF
many | TRBD2 | TRBJ2-1 | TRBV5-1 | TGCGCCAGCAGCTTTCAGCGGGGAGAAAATGAGCAGTTCTTC | CASSFQRGENEQFF
many | . | TRBJ2-6 | TRBV6-2/TRBV6-3 | TGTGCCAGTACTGGAGGGTCCTCTGGGGCCAACGTCCTGACTTTC | CASTGGSSGANVLTF
many | . | TRBJ2-7 | TRBV11-1 | TGTGCCAGCAGCTTTCGCGGGGGACACTACGAGCAGTACTTC | CASSFRGGHYEQYF
many | TRBD1 | TRBJ2-1 | TRBV11-2 | TGTGCCAGCAGCTTAGACAGGGGGAATGAGCAGTTCTTC | CASSLDRGNEQFF
few | . | TRBJ2-1 | TRBV28 | TGTGCCAGCAGCTCTTTACCCGTAGCGCATGAGCAGTTCTTC | CASSSLPVAHEQFF
. | . | TRBJ1-2 | TRBV5-6 | TGTGCCAGCAGCTTCTTACCGCGGACAGCTAATGGCTACACCTTC | CASSFLPRTANGYTF
few | . | TRBJ2-3 | TRBV7-9 | TGTGCCAGCAGCTTAGCCGGACAGAGCACAGATACGCAGTATTTT | CASSLAGQSTDTQYF
many | TRBD2 | TRBJ2-1 | TRBV27 | TGTGCCAGCAGGGGGACTAGTGTCTATGAGCAGTTCTTC | CASRGTSVYEQFF
many | TRBD2 | TRBJ2-5 | TRBV29-1 | TGCAGCGTGGGACTAGTGTACCAAGAGACCCAGTACTTC | CSVGLVYQETQYF
many | . | TRBJ2-7 | TRBV12-3/TRBV12-4 | TGTGCCAGCAGCCCTCAACAGTTCTCCTACGAGCAGTACTTC | CASSPQQFSYEQYF
many | . | TRBJ2-2 | TRBV7-2 | TGTGCCAGCGCCACGAGCATCGGGGATCCCGGGGAGCTGTTTTTT | CASATSIGDPGELFF
. | . | TRBJ2-6 | TRBV7-2 | TGTGCCAGCAGCTTGTCACCTGGGGCCAACGTCCTGACTTTC | CASSLSPGANVLTF
many | TRBD2 | TRBJ2-2 | TRBV29-1 | TGCAGCGCATACCGGGCTAGCGGGAACACCGGGGAGCTGTTTTTT | CSAYRASGNTGELFF
many | . | TRBJ2-5 | TRBV3-1 | TGTGCCAGCAACAGGGGGGGAAAAGAGACCCAGTACTTC | CASNRGGKETQYF
many | . | TRBJ2-1 | TRBV18 | TGTGCCAGCTCACGTTCCGGGACGCTTGACAATGAGCAGTTCTTC | CASSRSGTLDNEQFF
few | . | TRBJ2-7 | TRBV3-1 | TGTGCCAGCAGCCAAGAGGGAGGACGGTTCTCCTACGAGCAGTACTTC | CASSQEGGRFSYEQYF
. | . | TRBJ2-2 | TRBV5-1 | TGCGCCAGCAGTTCTTGGGGTACCGGGGAGCTGTTTTTT | CASSSWGTGELFF
many | . | TRBJ1-1 | TRBV20-1 | TGCAGTGCTAGAAGGGGCATGAACACTGAAGCTTTCTTT | CSARRGMNTEAFF
. | TRBD1 | TRBJ1-1 | TRBV9 | TGTGCCAGCAGCCCCACCCGGACAGGGGGCAAAGACACTGAAGCTTTCTTT | CASSPTRTGGKDTEAFF
many | . | TRBJ2-3 | TRBV12-3/TRBV12-4 | TGTGCCAGCACCCCCTTCACGACTAGCACAGATACGCAGTATTTT | CASTPFTTSTDTQYF
few | . | TRBJ2-4 | TRBV20-1 | TGCAGTGCTAGAGGGGCAGGGGATGGCATTCAGTACTTC | CSARGAGDGIQYF
many | TRBD1 | TRBJ2-6 | TRBV7-2 | TGTGCCAGCAGCCAAACAGGGGCGGTCAGGTCTGGGGCCAACGTCCTGACTTTC | CASSQTGAVRSGANVLTF
. | . | TRBJ2-1 | TRBV7-8 | TGTGCCAGCAGCAATCCCATGGGGGGACTGGGTAATGAGCAGTTCTTC | CASSNPMGGLGNEQFF
. | . | TRBJ2-3 | TRBV7-2 | TGTGCCAGCAGCTGGGGGGGCACAGATACGCAGTATTTT | CASSWGGTDTQYF
many | TRBD1 | TRBJ1-1 | TRBV7-2 | TGTGCCAGCAGCTTGGAAGGACAGGGGAACACTGAAGCTTTCTTT | CASSLEGQGNTEAFF
many | . | TRBJ2-1 | TRBV6-2/TRBV6-3 | TGTGCCAGCAGCCAGCTGGTGCGCGAGCAGTTCTTC | CASSQLVREQFF